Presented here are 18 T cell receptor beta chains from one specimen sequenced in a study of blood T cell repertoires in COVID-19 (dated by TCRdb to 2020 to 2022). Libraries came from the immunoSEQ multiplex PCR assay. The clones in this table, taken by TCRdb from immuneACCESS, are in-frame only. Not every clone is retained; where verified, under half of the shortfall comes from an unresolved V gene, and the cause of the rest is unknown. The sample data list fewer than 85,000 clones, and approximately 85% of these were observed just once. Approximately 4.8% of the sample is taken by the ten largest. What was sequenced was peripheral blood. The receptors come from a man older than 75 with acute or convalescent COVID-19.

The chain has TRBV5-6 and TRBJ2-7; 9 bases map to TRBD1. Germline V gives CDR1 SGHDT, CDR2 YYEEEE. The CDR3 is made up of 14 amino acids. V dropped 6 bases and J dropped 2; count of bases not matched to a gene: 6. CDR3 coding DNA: TGTGCCAGCAACCGGGACAGGGCTCCCTACGAGCAGTACTTC. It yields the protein CASNRDRAPYEQYF.

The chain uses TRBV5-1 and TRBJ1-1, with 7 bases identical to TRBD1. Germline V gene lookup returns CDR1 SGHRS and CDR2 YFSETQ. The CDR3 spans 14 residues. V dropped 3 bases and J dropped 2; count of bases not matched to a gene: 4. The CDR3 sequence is CASSWTGYNTEAFF. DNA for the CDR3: TGCGCCAGCAGCTGGACAGGATATAACACTGAAGCTTTCTTT.

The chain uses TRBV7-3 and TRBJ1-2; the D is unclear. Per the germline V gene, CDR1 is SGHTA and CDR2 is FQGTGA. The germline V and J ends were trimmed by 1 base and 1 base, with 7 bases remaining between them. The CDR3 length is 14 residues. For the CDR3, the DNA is TGTGCCAGCAGCTTAATAGGGAGTAACTATGGCTACACCTTC. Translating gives CASSLIGSNYGYTF.

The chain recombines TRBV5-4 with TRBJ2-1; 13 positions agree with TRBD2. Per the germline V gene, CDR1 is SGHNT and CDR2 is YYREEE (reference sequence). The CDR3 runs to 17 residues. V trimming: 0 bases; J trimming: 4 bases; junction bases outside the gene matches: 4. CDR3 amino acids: CASSLGLAGGFYNEQFF. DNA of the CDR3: TGTGCCAGCAGCTTGGGACTAGCGGGGGGCTTTTACAATGAGCAGTTCTTC. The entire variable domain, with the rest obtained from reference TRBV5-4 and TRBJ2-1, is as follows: ETGVTQSPTHLIKTRGQQVTLRCSSQSGHNTVSWYQQALGQGPQFIFQYYREEENGRGNFPPRFSGLQFPNYSSELNVNALELDDSALYLCASSLGLAGGFYNEQFFGPGTRLTVL.

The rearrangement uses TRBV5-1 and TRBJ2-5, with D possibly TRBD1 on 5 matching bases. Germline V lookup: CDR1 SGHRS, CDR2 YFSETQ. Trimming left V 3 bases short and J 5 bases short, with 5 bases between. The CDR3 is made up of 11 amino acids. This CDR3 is CASSWGETQYF. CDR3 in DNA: TGCGCCAGCAGCTGGGGCGAGACCCAGTACTTC.

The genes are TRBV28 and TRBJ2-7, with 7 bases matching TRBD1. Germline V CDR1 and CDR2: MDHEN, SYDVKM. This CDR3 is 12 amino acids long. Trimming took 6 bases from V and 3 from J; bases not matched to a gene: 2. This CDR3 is CASRRDSYEQYF. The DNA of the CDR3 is TGTGCCAGCAGGAGGGACAGCTACGAGCAGTACTTC.

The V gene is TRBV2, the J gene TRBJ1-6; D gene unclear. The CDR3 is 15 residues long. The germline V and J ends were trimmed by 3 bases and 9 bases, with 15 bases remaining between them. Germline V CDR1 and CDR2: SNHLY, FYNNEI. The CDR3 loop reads CASSEREPGSSPLHF. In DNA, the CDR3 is TGTGCCAGCAGTGAGAGGGAACCGGGTAGTTCACCCCTCCACTTT.

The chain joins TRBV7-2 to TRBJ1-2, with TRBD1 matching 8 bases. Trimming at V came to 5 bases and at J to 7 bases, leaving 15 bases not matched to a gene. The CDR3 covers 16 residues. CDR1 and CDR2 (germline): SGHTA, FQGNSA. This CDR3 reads CASSLNPGQVGSGYTF. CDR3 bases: TGTGCCAGCAGCCTAAACCCGGGACAGGTCGGAAGTGGCTACACCTTC.

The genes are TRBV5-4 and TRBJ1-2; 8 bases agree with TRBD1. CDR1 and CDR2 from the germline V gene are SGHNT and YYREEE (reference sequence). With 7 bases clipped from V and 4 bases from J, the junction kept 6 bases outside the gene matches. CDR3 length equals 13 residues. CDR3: CASGDRGGYGYTF. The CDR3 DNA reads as TGTGCCAGCGGAGACAGGGGTGGCTATGGCTACACCTTC. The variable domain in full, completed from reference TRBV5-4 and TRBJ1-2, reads ETGVTQSPTHLIKTRGQQVTLRCSSQSGHNTVSWYQQALGQGPQFIFQYYREEENGRGNFPPRFSGLQFPNYSSELNVNALELDDSALYLCASGDRGGYGYTFGSGTRLTVV.

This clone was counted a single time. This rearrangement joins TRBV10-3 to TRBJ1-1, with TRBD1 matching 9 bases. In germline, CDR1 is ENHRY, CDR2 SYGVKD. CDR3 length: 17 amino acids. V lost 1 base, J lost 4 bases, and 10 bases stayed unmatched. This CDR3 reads CAISELGTGMFPTEAFF. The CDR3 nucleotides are TGTGCCATCAGTGAGTTGGGGACAGGGATGTTTCCCACTGAAGCTTTCTTT.

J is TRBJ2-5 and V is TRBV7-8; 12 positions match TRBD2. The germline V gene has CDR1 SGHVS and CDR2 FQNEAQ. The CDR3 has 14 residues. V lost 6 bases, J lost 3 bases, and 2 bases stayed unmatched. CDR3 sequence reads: CASSLAGGEETQYF. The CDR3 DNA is TGTGCCAGCAGTCTAGCGGGGGGGGAAGAGACCCAGTACTTC.

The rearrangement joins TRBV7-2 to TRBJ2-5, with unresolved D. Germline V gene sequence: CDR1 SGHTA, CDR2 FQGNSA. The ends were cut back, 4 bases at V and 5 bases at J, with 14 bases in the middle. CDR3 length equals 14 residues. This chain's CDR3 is CASSSPPIAETQYF. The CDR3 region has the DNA TGTGCCAGCAGCTCCCCCCCGATTGCGGAGACCCAGTACTTC.

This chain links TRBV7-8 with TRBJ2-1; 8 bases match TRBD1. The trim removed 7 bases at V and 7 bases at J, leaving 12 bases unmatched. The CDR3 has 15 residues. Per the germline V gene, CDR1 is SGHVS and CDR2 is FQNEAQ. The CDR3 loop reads CASIVGQGARNEQFF. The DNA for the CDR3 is TGTGCCAGCATCGTCGGTCAGGGGGCGCGAAATGAGCAGTTCTTC.

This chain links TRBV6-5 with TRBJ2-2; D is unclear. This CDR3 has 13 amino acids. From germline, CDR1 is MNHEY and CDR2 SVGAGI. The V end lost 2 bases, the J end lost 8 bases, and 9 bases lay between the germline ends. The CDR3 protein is CASSYVDEGELFF. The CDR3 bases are TGTGCCAGCAGTTACGTAGATGAAGGGGAGCTGTTTTTT.

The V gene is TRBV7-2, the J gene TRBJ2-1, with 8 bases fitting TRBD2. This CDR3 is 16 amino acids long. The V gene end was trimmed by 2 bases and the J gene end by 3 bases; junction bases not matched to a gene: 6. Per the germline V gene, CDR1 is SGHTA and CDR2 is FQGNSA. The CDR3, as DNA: TGTGCCAGCAGCTTAACTAGCGGAACTCTCTACAATGAGCAGTTCTTC. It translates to CASSLTSGTLYNEQFF.

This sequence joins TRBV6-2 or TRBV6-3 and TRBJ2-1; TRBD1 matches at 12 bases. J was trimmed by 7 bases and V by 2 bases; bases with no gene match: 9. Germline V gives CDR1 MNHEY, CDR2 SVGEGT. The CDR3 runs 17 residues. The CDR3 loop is CASSYAPGQGARNEQFF. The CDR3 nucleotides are TGTGCCAGCAGTTACGCACCGGGACAGGGGGCCAGGAATGAGCAGTTCTTC.

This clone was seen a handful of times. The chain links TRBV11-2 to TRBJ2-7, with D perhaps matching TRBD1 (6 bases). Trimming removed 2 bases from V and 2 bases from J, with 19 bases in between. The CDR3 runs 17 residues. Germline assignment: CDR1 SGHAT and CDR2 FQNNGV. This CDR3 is CASSLLHIGQGTYEQYF. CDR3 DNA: TGTGCCAGCAGCTTACTCCATATCGGTCAGGGGACCTACGAGCAGTACTTC.

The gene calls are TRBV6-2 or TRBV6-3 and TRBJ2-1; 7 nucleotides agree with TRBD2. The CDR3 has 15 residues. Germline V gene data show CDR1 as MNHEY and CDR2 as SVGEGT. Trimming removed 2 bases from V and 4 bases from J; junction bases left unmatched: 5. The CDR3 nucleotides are TGTGCCAGCAGTTACATTACTAGCGTTTACAATGAGCAGTTCTTC. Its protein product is CASSYITSVYNEQFF.